This record concerns one TCR beta chain sequence. Its antigen is as yet unknown. Cells designated naive CD8 were CD45RO-negative and were positively selected for CCR7, with terminally differentiated effector memory CD45RA+ cells excluded. The sample is drawn from a study of shared clonotypes between healthy human individuals. Study background: Three plates were used per donor for CD4 naive, three for CD4 memory, two for CD8 naive and one for CD8 memory.

The method was immunoSEQ multiplex PCR; TCRdb's version includes in-frame clones alone and lacks a portion of them. The profile shows around 1.9 million clones, approximately 92% of them singletons. This CDR3 spans 15 amino acids. The germline CDR1 and CDR2 sequences are GTSNPN and SVGIG (reference sequence). The V end was cut by 3 bases, the J end by 5 bases, with 16 bases between. General study points: Tissue TCR repertoires likely differ from these blood-only repertoires. Non-shared clonotypes had lower generation probabilities than clonotypes shared by all four sorted-subset donors. Represented diversity (both genetic and exposure-history) was limited by the small number of donors.

This sequence joins TRBV30 and TRBJ2-2, with D perhaps TRBD1 (6 bases). Sequenced sample: naive CD8+ T cells from PBMCs. The sequence came from a man aged 18 to 35 in good health. Some clones in this sample may be carry-over from other donors' samples. The CDR3 region has the DNA TGTGCCTGGAGCCACTTACAGGGCTGGACCGGGGAGCTGTTTTTT. This translates into CAWSHLQGWTGELFF.